This T cell receptor (beta chain) emerged from a study of tumor and adjacent non-tumor tissue in lung cancer. Study-wide context: On average, productive TCRbeta reads reached a few million per sample. Study-level points and caveats: Higher tumor TCR diversity was associated with shorter survival. Tumor repertoires had a smaller top 100 clone share than normal lung.

Of note for this clonotype: Antigen unknown.

The CDR3 is 14 amino acids. Deletions cut 3 bases from V and 4 bases from J, with 12 bases between. A modified ARM-PCR protocol with three rounds of nested PCR amplified TCRbeta. Using its own MiXCR run on the multiplex PCR reads, TCRdb lists one record per CDR3 protein. The sample includes some 100,000 distinct CDR3 sequences, about 63% of them seen just once. The template was RNA from unsorted bulk tissue. The normal lung tissue was taken more than 3 cm from the tumor edge. This chain links TRBV12-3 or TRBV12-4 with TRBJ1-1; possible D gene TRBD1, 5 bases. The specimen was distant non-tumor lung tissue. The receptor was derived from a man between 60 and 75 years old with non-small cell lung cancer. The CDR3 sequence is CASSLGTDITEAFF. The CDR3 DNA reads as TGTGCCAGCAGTTTGGGGACGGACATCACTGAAGCTTTCTTT.